This T cell receptor (beta chain) was identified in a study of breast tumors, draining lymph nodes, adjacent tissues. Study-level points and caveats: Tumor TCR diversity was below lymph nodes but above nontumor tissue. Data fit most tumor T cells coming from lymph node, expanding in tumor. Data only fit, rather than demonstrated, lymph node origin of most tumor T cells. Compared with basal-like, luminal-like tumors shared significantly more repertoire with nontumor tissue.

This clonotype was observed many times. Its antigen remains unknown. CDR1 is SGHRS and CDR2 is YFSETQ in the germline V gene. V was pared by 0 bases and J by 5 bases, with 11 bases between. CDR3 length equals 14 residues. TCRdb reanalysed the multiplex PCR reads using MiXCR and keeps one entry per CDR3 protein. The sample yields tens of thousands of distinct CDR3 sequences, about 23% seen once. Material for sequencing was breast tumor tissue. The TCR was taken from a female donor with breast cancer. Some clones in this sample may be carry-over from other donors' samples. This sequence joins TRBV5-1 and TRBJ1-2; D remains ambiguous. The DNA for the CDR3 is TGCGCCAGCAGCTTGGCCGTGACGGGTTATGGCTACACCTTC. It yields the protein CASSLAVTGYGYTF.